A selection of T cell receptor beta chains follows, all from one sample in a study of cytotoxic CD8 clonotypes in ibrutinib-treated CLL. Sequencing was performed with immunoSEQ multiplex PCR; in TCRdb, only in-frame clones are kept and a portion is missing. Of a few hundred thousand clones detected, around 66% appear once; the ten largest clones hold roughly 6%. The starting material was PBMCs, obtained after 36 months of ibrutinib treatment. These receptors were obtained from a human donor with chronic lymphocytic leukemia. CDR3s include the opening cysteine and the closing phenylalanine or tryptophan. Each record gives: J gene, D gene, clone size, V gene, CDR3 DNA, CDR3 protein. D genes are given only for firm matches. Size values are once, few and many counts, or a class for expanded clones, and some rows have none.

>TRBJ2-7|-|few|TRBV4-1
TGCGCCAGCAGCCAAGCTCCACTATACGAGCAGTACTTC
CASSQAPLYEQYF
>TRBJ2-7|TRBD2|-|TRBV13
TGTGCCAGCAGCTTAGCGCTAGCGGGAAACTACGAGCAGTACTTC
CASSLALAGNYEQYF
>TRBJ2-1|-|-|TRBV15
TGTGCCACCAGACAGAACAATGAGCAGTTCTTC
CATRQNNEQFF
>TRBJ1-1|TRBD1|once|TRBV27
TGTGCCAGCAGTCCCTACAGGGGGAACACTGAAGCTTTCTTT
CASSPYRGNTEAFF
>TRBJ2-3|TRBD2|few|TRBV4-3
TGCGCCAGCAGCCACGCCCTAGCGGGAGCTAATACGCAGTATTTT
CASSHALAGANTQYF
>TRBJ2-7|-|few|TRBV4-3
TGCGCCAGCAGCCAAGATCCCAAGGGGACCACGTACTACGAGCAGTACTTC
CASSQDPKGTTYYEQYF
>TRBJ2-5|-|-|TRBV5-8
TGTGCCAGCAGCTCAGAAATAGGGACACCAAAAGAGACCCAGTACTTC
CASSSEIGTPKETQYF
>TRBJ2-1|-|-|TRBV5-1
TGCGCCAGCAGCTCAGGATATGCCAATGAGCAGTTCTTC
CASSSGYANEQFF
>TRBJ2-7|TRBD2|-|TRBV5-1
TGCGCCAGCAGCTTGGAGTCTAGCGGGGGATACGAGCAGTACTTC
CASSLESSGGYEQYF
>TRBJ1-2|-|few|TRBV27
TGTGCCAGCAGTTTCGGTGGCGGCCATGGCTACACCTTC
CASSFGGGHGYTF
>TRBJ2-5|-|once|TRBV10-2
TGCGCCAGCAGTGAGTCGCGGCCTGCGGGGACCCAGTACTTC
CASSESRPAGTQYF
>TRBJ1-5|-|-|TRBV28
TGTGCCAGCAGTTTGAGGGGGGGCCTTGGTCAGCCCCAGCATTTT
CASSLRGGLGQPQHF
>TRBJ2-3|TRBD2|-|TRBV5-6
TGTGCCAGCAGCTTGGGACTAGCGGCAGATACGCAGTATTTT
CASSLGLAADTQYF
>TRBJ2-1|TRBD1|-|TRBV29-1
TGCAGCGTGGACAGGACAGGGGAGCAGTTCTTC
CSVDRTGEQFF
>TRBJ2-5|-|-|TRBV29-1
TGCAGCGTCGCCGGACTCGCTACTCAAGAGACCCAGTACTTC
CSVAGLATQETQYF
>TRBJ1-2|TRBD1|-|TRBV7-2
TGTGCCAGCAGCTTACCGACAGGGCGAGCTAACTATGGCTACACCTTC
CASSLPTGRANYGYTF
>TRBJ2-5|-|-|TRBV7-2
TGTGCCAGCAGCTTAACCCCGGAGACCCAGTACTTC
CASSLTPETQYF